The clone carrying this TCR beta chain was picked up many times. These data are taken from a study of T cells in Graves' hyperthyroidism and ophthalmopathy. There are 13 residues in the CDR3. Deletions cut 0 bases from V and 5 bases from J, with 10 bases between. Germline V gives CDR1 DFQATT, CDR2 SNEGSKA (reference sequence). The source material, RNA transcripts, was used to amplify TCR beta CDR3 regions. The primer set for the first-round RT-PCR of the TCR CDR3 was HTBI. TCRdb passed the multiplex PCR reads through MiXCR, listing each CDR3 protein once. The table shows about 210,000 distinct CDR3 sequences, with 17% occurring only once.

This chain connects TRBV20-1 to TRBJ2-5; no clear D gene. The TCR originated in a man in his fifties or sixties with Graves' hyperthyroidism. Sequenced input: blood. The CDR3 is CSAREVLRETQYF. For the CDR3, the DNA is TGCAGTGCTAGAGAGGTGTTGCGGGAGACCCAGTACTTC.